A single sample gave rise to the 11 T cell receptor beta chains below, sequenced in a study of monozygotic twins with inflammatory bowel disease. TCRdb re-analyzed the 5' RACE reads; it lists each CDR3 protein once, without DNA. The sample totals a few hundred thousand distinct CDR3 sequences; its top ten clones hold less than 2.5%. Input material: blood. The receptors were sampled from a human donor with ulcerative colitis or Crohn's disease, or a healthy co-twin of an affected twin (not recorded which).

The genes are TRBV5-1 and TRBJ2-1; TCRdb's D call of TRBD2 is untestable without DNA. This CDR3 spans 16 amino acids. The germline gives CDR1 SGHRS, CDR2 YFSETQ. The CDR3 is CASSLARTSGYNEQFF. Variable domain in full (rest from reference TRBV5-1 and TRBJ2-1): KAGVTQTPRYLIKTRGQQVTLSCSPISGHRSVSWYQQTPGQGLQFLFEYFSETQRNKGNFPGRFSGRQFSNSRSEMNVSTLELGDSALYLCASSLARTSGYNEQFFGPGTRLTVL.

The gene calls are TRBV6-5 and TRBJ1-1. Germline V gene data show CDR1 as MNHEY and CDR2 as SVGAGI. The CDR3 consists of 15 residues. This CDR3 reads CASSYTGPVNTEAFF.

The V call is TRBV11-2, the J call TRBJ1-1. The CDR3 length is 18 residues. The germline V gene has CDR1 SGHAT and CDR2 FQNNGV. The CDR3 spells CASSSIGTSLTAGTEAFF.

V is TRBV10-3 and J is TRBJ2-1; the D call from TCRdb, TRBD2, cannot be confirmed without DNA. The CDR3 is 18 amino acids. Germline CDR1 is ENHRY and CDR2 is SYGVKD. Here the CDR3 reads CAISSASLAGGSYNEQFF.

The rearrangement uses TRBV3-1 and TRBJ1-1; with no DNA, the TCRdb D assignment of TRBD1 cannot be verified. Germline V gene lookup returns CDR1 LGHDT and CDR2 YNNKEL (reference sequence). The CDR3 is 16 amino acids. The CDR3 is CASSPRTGIRRTEAFF.

This chain joins TRBV12-3 or TRBV12-4 and TRBJ1-5; there is no DNA to check the TCRdb D call of TRBD1. The CDR3 consists of 15 residues. Here the CDR3 reads CASSYGPGDYQPQHF.

The chain links TRBV3-1 to TRBJ2-7. Germline loops: CDR1 LGHDT, CDR2 YNNKEL (reference sequence). This CDR3 is built from 15 residues. The CDR3 sequence is CASSRLGGPQDEQYF.

This chain uses TRBV5-1 with TRBJ2-7. CDR3 length equals 17 residues. In germline, CDR1 is SGHRS, CDR2 YFSETQ. CDR3 sequence: CASSLDAESLGVFQQYF.

The gene calls are TRBV7-2 and TRBJ1-2; TCRdb lists TRBD1, though no DNA is available to test this call. Germline values: CDR1 SGHTA, CDR2 FQGNSA. The CDR3 spans 14 residues. This chain's CDR3 is CASSSSGYLYGYTF.

The chain links TRBV2 to TRBJ1-2; TCRdb indicates TRBD1, and absent DNA this call remains unverified. The CDR3 length is 12 residues. Germline V gene lookup returns CDR1 SNHLY and CDR2 FYNNEI. The CDR3 here is CASRIRDYGYTF. Full variable domain (outside the CDR3, taken from reference TRBV2 and TRBJ1-2): EPEVTQTPSHQVTQMGQEVILRCVPISNHLYFYWYRQILGQKVEFLVSFYNNEISEKSEIFDDQFSVERPDGSNFTLKIRSTKLEDSAMYFCASRIRDYGYTFGSGTRLTVV.

This chain links TRBV20-1 with TRBJ1-1. This CDR3 is 15 amino acids long. Looked up from germline, CDR1 is DFQATT and CDR2 is SNEGSKA (reference sequence). CDR3 residues: CSASNPVQEDTEAFF.